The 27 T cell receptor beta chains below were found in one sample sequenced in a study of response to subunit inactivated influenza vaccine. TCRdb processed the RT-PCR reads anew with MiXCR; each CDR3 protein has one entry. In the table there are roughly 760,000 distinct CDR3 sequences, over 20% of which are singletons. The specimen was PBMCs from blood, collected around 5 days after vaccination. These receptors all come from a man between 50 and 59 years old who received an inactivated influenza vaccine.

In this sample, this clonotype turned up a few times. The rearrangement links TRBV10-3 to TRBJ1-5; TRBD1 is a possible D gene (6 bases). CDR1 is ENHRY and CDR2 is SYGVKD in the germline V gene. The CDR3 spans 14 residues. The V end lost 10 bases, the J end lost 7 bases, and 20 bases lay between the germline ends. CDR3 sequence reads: CATRTDQIRQPQHF. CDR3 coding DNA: TGTGCCACCAGGACAGATCAGATTCGCCAGCCCCAGCATTTT.

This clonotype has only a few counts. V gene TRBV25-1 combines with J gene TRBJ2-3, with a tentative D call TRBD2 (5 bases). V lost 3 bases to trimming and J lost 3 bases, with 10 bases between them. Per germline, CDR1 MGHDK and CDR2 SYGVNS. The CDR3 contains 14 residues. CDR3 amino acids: CASSEGGLTDTQYF. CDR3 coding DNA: TGTGCCAGCAGTGAGGGCGGGTTAACAGATACGCAGTATTTT.

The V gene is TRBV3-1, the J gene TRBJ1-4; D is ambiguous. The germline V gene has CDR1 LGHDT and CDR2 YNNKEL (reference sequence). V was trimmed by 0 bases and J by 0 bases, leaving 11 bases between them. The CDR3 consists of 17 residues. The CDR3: CASSQDTAGATNEKLFF. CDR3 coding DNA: TGTGCCAGCAGCCAAGATACGGCCGGAGCAACTAATGAAAAACTGTTTTTT.

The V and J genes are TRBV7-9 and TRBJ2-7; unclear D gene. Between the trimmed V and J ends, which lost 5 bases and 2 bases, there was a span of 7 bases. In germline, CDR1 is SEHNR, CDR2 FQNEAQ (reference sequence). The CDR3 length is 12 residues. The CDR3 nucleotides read TGTGCCAGCAGCCAAAACACCTACGAGCAGTACTTC. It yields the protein CASSQNTYEQYF. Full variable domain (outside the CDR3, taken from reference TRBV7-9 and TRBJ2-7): DTGVSQNPRHKITKRGQNVTFRCDPISEHNRLYWYRQTLGQGPEFLTYFQNEAQLEKSRLLSDRFSAERPKGSFSTLEIQRTEQGDSAMYLCASSQNTYEQYFGPGTRLTVT.

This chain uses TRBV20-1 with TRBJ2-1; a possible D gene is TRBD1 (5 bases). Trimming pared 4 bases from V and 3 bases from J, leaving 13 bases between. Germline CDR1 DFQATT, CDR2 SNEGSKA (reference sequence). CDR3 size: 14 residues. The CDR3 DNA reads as TGCAGTGCTAAACCCAGGGCGAACTACAATGAGCAGTTCTTC. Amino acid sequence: CSAKPRANYNEQFF.

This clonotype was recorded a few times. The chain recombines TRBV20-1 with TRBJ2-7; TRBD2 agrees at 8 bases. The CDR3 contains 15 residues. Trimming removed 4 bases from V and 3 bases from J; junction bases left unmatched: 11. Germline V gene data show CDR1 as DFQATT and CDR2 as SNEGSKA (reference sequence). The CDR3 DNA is TGCAGTGCTACCGACAAAGCGGGAGCTAGCTACGAGCAGTACTTC. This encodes CSATDKAGASYEQYF.

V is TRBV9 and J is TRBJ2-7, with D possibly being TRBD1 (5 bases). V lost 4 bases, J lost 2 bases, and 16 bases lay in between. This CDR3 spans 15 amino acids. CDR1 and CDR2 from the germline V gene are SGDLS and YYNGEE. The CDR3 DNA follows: TGTGCCAGCAGCCCCTCGACAGACCCAACCTACGAGCAGTACTTC. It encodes CASSPSTDPTYEQYF.

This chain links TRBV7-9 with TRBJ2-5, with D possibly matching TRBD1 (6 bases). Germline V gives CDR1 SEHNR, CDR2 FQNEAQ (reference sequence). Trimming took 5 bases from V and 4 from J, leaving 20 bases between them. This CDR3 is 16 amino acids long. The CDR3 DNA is TGTGCCAGCAGCCGAGATGTATCAGGGGATCGAGAGACCCAGTACTTC. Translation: CASSRDVSGDRETQYF.

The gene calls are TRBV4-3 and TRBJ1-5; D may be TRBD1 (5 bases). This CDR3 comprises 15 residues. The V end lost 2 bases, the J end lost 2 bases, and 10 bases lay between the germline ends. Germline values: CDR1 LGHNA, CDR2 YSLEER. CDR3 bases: TGCGCCAGCAGCCAAAGTACGGGACGCAATCAGCCCCAGCATTTT. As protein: CASSQSTGRNQPQHF.

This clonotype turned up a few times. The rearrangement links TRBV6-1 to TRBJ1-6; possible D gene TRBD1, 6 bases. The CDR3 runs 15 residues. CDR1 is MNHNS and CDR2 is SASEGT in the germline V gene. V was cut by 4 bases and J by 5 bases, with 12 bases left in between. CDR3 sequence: CASSGTSGDNSPLHF. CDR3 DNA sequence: TGTGCCAGCAGTGGGACTTCAGGGGATAATTCACCCCTCCACTTT.

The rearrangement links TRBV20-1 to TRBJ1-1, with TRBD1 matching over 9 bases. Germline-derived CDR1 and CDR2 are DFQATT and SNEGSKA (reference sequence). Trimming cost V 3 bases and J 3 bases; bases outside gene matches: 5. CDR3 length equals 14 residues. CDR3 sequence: CSARDRGSYTEAFF. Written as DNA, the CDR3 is TGCAGTGCTAGGGACAGGGGAAGTTACACTGAAGCTTTCTTT.

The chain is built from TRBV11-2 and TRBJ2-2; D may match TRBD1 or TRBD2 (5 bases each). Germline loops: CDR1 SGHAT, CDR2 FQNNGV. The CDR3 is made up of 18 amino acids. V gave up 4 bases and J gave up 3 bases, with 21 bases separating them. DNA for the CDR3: TGTGCCAGCAGCTCGCCCGGGACCGCCAGCCTTTACACCGGGGAGCTGTTTTTT. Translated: CASSSPGTASLYTGELFF.

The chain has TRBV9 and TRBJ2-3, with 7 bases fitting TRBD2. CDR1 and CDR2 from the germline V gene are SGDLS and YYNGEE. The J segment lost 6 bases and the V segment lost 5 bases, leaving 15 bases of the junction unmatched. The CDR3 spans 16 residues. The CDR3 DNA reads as TGTGCCAGCAGTCGTAGCGGTACAGGCGGGGGTGATACGCAGTATTTT. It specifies CASSRSGTGGGDTQYF.

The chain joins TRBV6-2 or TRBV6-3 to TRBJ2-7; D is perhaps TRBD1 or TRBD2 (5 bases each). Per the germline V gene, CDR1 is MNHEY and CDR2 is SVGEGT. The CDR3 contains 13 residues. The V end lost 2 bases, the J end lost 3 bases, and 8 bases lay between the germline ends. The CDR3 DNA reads TGTGCCAGCAGTTACACTAGGGGCTACGAGCAGTACTTC. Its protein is CASSYTRGYEQYF.

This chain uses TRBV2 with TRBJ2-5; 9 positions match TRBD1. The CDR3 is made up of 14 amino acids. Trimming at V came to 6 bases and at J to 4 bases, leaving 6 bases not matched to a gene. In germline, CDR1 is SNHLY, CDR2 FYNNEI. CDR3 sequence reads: CASRGRTGVETQYF. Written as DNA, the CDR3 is TGTGCCAGCAGGGGAAGGACAGGGGTAGAGACCCAGTACTTC. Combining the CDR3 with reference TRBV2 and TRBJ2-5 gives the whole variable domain EPEVTQTPSHQVTQMGQEVILRCVPISNHLYFYWYRQILGQKVEFLVSFYNNEISEKSEIFDDQFSVERPDGSNFTLKIRSTKLEDSAMYFCASRGRTGVETQYFGPGTRLLVL.

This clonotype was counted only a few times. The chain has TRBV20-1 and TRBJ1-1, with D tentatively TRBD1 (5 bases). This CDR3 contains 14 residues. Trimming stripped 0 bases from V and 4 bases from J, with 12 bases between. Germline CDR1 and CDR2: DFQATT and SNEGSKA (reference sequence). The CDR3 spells CSARDVQGLTEAFF. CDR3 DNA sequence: TGCAGTGCTAGAGATGTTCAGGGCCTCACTGAAGCTTTCTTT.

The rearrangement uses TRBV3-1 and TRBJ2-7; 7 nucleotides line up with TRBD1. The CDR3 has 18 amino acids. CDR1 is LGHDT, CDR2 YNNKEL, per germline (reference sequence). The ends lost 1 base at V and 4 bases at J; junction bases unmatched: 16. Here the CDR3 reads CASSQALPLGTAGYEQYF. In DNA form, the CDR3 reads TGTGCCAGCAGCCAAGCCCTTCCGCTTGGGACAGCTGGATACGAGCAGTACTTC.

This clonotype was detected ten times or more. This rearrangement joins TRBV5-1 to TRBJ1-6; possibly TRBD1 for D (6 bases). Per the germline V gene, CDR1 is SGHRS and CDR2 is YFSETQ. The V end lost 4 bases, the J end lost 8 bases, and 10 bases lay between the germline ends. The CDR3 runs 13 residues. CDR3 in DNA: TGCGCCAGCAGCCGGAACAGGGATTCACCCCTCCACTTT. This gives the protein CASSRNRDSPLHF.

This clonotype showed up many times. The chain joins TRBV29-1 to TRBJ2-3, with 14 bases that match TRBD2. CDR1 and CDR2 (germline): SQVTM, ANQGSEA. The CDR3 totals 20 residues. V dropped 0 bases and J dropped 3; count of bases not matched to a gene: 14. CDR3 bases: TGCAGCGTTGAAGATTTCGTGACTAGCGGGAGGGCCTGGTCTACAGATACGCAGTATTTT. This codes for CSVEDFVTSGRAWSTDTQYF.

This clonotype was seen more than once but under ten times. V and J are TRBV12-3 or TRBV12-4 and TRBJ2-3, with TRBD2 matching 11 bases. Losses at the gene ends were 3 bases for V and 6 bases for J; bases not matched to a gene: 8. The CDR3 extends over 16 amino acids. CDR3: CASSLLAGGLVDTQYF. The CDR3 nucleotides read TGTGCCAGCAGTTTGCTAGCGGGGGGACTTGTGGATACGCAGTATTTT.

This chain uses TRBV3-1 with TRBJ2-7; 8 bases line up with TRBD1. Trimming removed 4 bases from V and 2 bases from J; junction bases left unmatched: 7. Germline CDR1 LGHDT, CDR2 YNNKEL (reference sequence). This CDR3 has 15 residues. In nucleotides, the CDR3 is TGTGCCAGCAGCCTTATGACAGGGGAGCCCTACGAGCAGTACTTC. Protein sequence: CASSLMTGEPYEQYF.

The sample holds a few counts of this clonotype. The CDR3 is CSVTDRGTEAFF. CDR3 DNA sequence: TGCAGCGTCACAGACAGGGGCACTGAAGCTTTCTTT. The chain joins TRBV29-1 to TRBJ1-1; 8 bases map to TRBD1. This CDR3 is built from 12 residues. Germline lookup yields CDR1 SQVTM and CDR2 ANQGSEA. Trimming took 6 bases from V and 4 from J; bases not matched to a gene: 4.

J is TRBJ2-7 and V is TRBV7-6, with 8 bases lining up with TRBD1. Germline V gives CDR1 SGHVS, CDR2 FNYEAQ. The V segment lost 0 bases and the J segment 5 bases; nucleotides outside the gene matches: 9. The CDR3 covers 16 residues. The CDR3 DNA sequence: TGTGCCAGCAGCTTAGCGACAGCAGGGGGCTTCAACGAGCAGTACTTC. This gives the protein CASSLATAGGFNEQYF.

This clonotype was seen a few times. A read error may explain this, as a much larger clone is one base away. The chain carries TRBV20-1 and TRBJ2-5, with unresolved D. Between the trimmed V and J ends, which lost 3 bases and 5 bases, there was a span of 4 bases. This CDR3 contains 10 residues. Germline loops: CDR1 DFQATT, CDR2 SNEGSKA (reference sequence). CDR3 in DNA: TGCAGTGCTAGCTGGGAGACCCAGTACTTC. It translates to CSASWETQYF.

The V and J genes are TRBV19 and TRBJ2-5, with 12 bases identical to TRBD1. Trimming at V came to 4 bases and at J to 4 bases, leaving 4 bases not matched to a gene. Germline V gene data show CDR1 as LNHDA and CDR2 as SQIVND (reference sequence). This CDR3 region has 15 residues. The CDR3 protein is CASSTGTGGAETQYF. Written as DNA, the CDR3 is TGTGCCAGTAGTACCGGGACAGGGGGCGCAGAGACCCAGTACTTC.

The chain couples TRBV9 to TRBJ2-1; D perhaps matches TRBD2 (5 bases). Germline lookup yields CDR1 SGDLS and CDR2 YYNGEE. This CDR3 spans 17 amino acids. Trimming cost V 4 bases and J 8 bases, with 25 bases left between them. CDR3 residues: CASSITAGIQLLDEQFF. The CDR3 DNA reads TGTGCCAGCAGCATAACGGCCGGGATCCAATTGTTGGATGAGCAGTTCTTC.

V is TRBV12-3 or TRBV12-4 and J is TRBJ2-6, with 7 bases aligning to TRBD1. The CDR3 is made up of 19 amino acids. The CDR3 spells CTLSLMSGTALSGANVLTF. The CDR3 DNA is TGTACCCTCAGTTTAATGTCCGGGACAGCCCTCTCTGGGGCCAACGTCCTGACTTTC.